The text below deals with one TCR beta chain. This sample was included in a study of T cell responses to AZD1222 COVID-19 vaccine. The V and J ends lost 0 bases and 3 bases, in that order; junction bases with no gene match: 11. Germline lookup yields CDR1 LGHDT and CDR2 YNNKEL (reference sequence). The CDR3 is 17 amino acids. The assay was immunoSEQ multiplex PCR, and TCRdb's table has in-frame clones only and misses some. The sample has tens of thousands of clones; approximately 80% are singletons. This receptor was obtained from an adult who received the AZD1222 COVID-19 vaccine. Sequencing was performed on peripheral blood, taken 28 days after the second AZD1222 dose. The V call is TRBV3-1 (or the pseudogene TRBV3-2), the J call TRBJ2-7; 7 bases align to TRBD1. CDR3 DNA sequence: TGTGCCAGCAGCCAAGATTCTGCGACAGGGAACAGCTACGAGCAGTACTTC. Its translation: CASSQDSATGNSYEQYF.